What follows are 10 T cell receptor beta chains derived from one specimen sequenced in a study of blood T cell repertoires in COVID-19. TCRdb's copy holds only in-frame clones and misses some; the assay was immunoSEQ multiplex PCR. The sample records a few hundred thousand clones, about 88% being singletons. The source material was PBMCs or T cells enriched from blood (not recorded which). These receptors all stem from a woman aged 25 to 39 who had been exposed to COVID-19.

The gene calls are TRBV27 and TRBJ2-7, with a tentative D call TRBD1 (7 bases). Germline CDR1 MNHEY, CDR2 SMNVEV (reference sequence). CDR3 length: 15 amino acids. Trimming took off 5 bases at V and 3 bases at J, with 17 bases between the two ends. In DNA, the CDR3 is TGTGCCAGCAGTGCCTGGACAGGACTACTCTACGAGCAGTACTTC. It yields the protein CASSAWTGLLYEQYF.

The rearrangement joins TRBV6-5 to TRBJ1-5; unclear D gene. The length of the CDR3 is 14 residues. The ends were cut back, 5 bases at V and 6 bases at J, with 14 bases in the middle. Per germline, CDR1 MNHEY and CDR2 SVGAGI. The DNA of the CDR3 is TGTGCCAGCAGTACCGACACTTCGGCTCAGCCCCAGCATTTT. It codes for CASSTDTSAQPQHF.

V usage is TRBV29-1 and J usage is TRBJ2-1, with D perhaps matching TRBD1 (5 bases). The length of the CDR3 is 11 residues. Germline-derived CDR1 and CDR2 are SQVTM and ANQGSEA. Deletions cut 3 bases from V and 8 bases from J, with 8 bases between. CDR3: CSVDRVYEQFF. CDR3 sequence (DNA): TGCAGCGTTGACAGGGTTTATGAGCAGTTCTTC.

The rearrangement joins TRBV2 to TRBJ2-5; D gene ambiguous. CDR1 and CDR2 from the germline V gene are SNHLY and FYNNEI. This CDR3 has 14 residues. Trimming stripped 3 bases from V and 2 bases from J, with 10 bases between. The CDR3 coding sequence is TGTGCCAGCAGTGAGGGCACACCGCAAGAGACCCAGTACTTC. It codes for CASSEGTPQETQYF. The variable domain in full, completed from reference TRBV2 and TRBJ2-5, reads EPEVTQTPSHQVTQMGQEVILRCVPISNHLYFYWYRQILGQKVEFLVSFYNNEISEKSEIFDDQFSVERPDGSNFTLKIRSTKLEDSAMYFCASSEGTPQETQYFGPGTRLLVL.

A single count supports this clone. The chain joins TRBV19 to TRBJ2-7, with D tentatively TRBD1 (7 bases). The CDR3 is 13 amino acids. The germline V gene has CDR1 LNHDA and CDR2 SQIVND (reference sequence). Trimming cost V 5 bases and J 7 bases, with 15 bases left between them. This CDR3 is CASSAGQSSEQYF. The CDR3 region has the DNA TGTGCCAGTAGTGCGGGACAGTCCTCGGAGCAGTACTTC. The full variable domain, in which reference TRBV19 and TRBJ2-7 provide the parts outside the CDR3, is DGGITQSPKYLFRKEGQNVTLSCEQNLNHDAMYWYRQDPGQGLRLIYYSQIVNDFQKGDIAEGYSVSREKKESFPLTVTSAQKNPTAFYLCASSAGQSSEQYFGPGTRLTVT.

The rearrangement links TRBV27 to TRBJ1-3; D gene uncertain. The CDR3 spans 14 residues. Trimming cost V 2 bases and J 2 bases, with 7 bases left between them. CDR1 MNHEY and CDR2 SMNVEV come from the germline V gene (reference sequence). CDR3 nucleotides: TGTGCCAGCAGTTTAAGCCCCACTGGAAACACCATATATTTT. Translation gives CASSLSPTGNTIYF.

This rearrangement joins TRBV19 to TRBJ1-4; 10 positions match TRBD1. Per germline, CDR1 LNHDA and CDR2 SQIVND (reference sequence). This CDR3 comprises 15 residues. Germline trimming cut 7 bases from V and 7 bases from J; bases unmatched to any gene: 9. The CDR3 sequence: CASIPTGTGVEKLFF. CDR3 DNA sequence: TGTGCCAGTATCCCCACCGGGACAGGGGTTGAAAAACTGTTTTTT. Filled out from reference TRBV19 and TRBJ1-4, the complete variable domain reads DGGITQSPKYLFRKEGQNVTLSCEQNLNHDAMYWYRQDPGQGLRLIYYSQIVNDFQKGDIAEGYSVSREKKESFPLTVTSAQKNPTAFYLCASIPTGTGVEKLFFGSGTQLSVL.

The genes are TRBV6-5 and TRBJ2-1, with 8 positions matching TRBD1. Germline V gene data show CDR1 as MNHEY and CDR2 as SVGAGI. Trimming cost V 6 bases and J 6 bases; bases outside gene matches: 4. This CDR3 spans 13 amino acids. The CDR3, as DNA: TGTGCCAGCAGCCCGGACAGGGTCAATGAGCAGTTCTTC. Translated, it gives CASSPDRVNEQFF.

V gene TRBV27 combines with J gene TRBJ2-2; TRBD2 matches at 15 bases. The CDR3 loop spans 16 amino acids. CDR1 MNHEY and CDR2 SMNVEV come from the germline V gene (reference sequence). V lost 6 bases to trimming and J lost 7 bases; unmatched junction nucleotides: 6. For the CDR3, the DNA is TGTGCCAGCAGACCGGGGACTAGCGGGAGGAGCGGGGAGCTGTTTTTT. Translating gives CASRPGTSGRSGELFF.

The rearrangement links TRBV6-5 to TRBJ1-5, with TRBD1 identical over 10 bases. The ends lost 6 bases at V and 3 bases at J; junction bases unmatched: 5. Germline CDR1 and CDR2: MNHEY and SVGAGI. This CDR3 spans 15 amino acids. The CDR3 nucleotides are TGTGCCAGCAGCCCGGGACAGGGGTACAATCAGCCCCAGCATTTT. Its translation: CASSPGQGYNQPQHF.